This T cell receptor (beta chain) was sequenced during a study of shared T cell receptors in the human thymus. In this sample, this clone turned up once. This table comes from immunoSEQ multiplex PCR, and its TCRdb copy is limited to in-frame clones, with some not included. Among some 760,000 clones listed, 70% to 90% were seen once. CDR1 is LNHNV, CDR2 YYDKDF, per germline (reference sequence). This CDR3 spans 15 amino acids. V was pared by 0 bases and J by 5 bases, with 14 bases between. Separately, the same data were catalogued under a study of human thymus T cells. That work contributes: Donor material was obtained from healthy Finnish infants undergoing corrective surgery for congenital heart defects. Corrective heart surgery yielded the resections from which the thymus tissue came. It looked as if thymic and blood repertoires used V and J genes in a biased way. Related studies noted strongly shared thymic repertoires across unrelated people.

This TCR was sampled from a girl younger than two with a congenital heart defect. The sample taken for sequencing was thymocytes. The V gene is TRBV15, the J gene TRBJ2-7; tentatively, D is TRBD2 (8 bases). CDR3 loop: CATSRDREGANEQYF. The CDR3 nucleotides are TGTGCCACCAGCAGAGATCGGGAGGGGGCTAACGAGCAGTACTTC.